This T cell receptor (beta chain) was recorded in a study of Graves' ophthalmopathy and Graves' hyperthyroidism listed by TCRdb under 2018. In terms of the full investigation: Hyperthyroidism was considered stable if no progression to ophthalmopathy occurred within 18 months of follow-up. The study used TCR beta repertoire signatures to distinguish Graves' ophthalmopathy from Graves' hyperthyroidism and to predict progression to ophthalmopathy. In total, some 130 blood samples were TCR-sequenced: around 42 ophthalmopathy, 75 hyperthyroidism and roughly 17 hyperthyroidism-to-ophthalmopathy patients. A discovery set of 100 patients (under 45 ophthalmopathy, about 59 stable hyperthyroidism) was enrolled to explore V-J signatures distinguishing ophthalmopathy from hyperthyroidism. An independent validation cohort comprised some 19 hyperthyroidism patients and 15 to 17 patients who later progressed from hyperthyroidism to ophthalmopathy. In six hyperthyroidism patients, T-cell repertoires of thyroid tissue and blood were compared. After sampling, hyperthyroidism patients received methimazole starting at 30 mg daily, and ophthalmopathy patients received high-dose intravenous methylprednisolone.

In this sample, this clonotype turned up many times. This receptor's antigen is unknown. Base qualities are not provided; no much larger clone lies one nucleotide away. Study-wide findings and limitations: Among expanded thyroid clonotypes with frequency above 0.001, most also showed up in blood, which suggests that blood repertoires may reflect the thyroid immune response. In cross-validation, the 13-signature model distinguished ophthalmopathy from stable hyperthyroidism with 85% to 90% sensitivity and about 84% specificity, and in the test set the corresponding values were approximately 80% and 68%. In validation, the model predicted ophthalmopathy progression with 55% to 71% sensitivity and about 77% specificity; about a dozen predicted patients were CT-confirmed with GO in a median of approximately 6.5 months. No statistical method was used to predetermine the sample size, and group allocation was not hidden from the investigators.

Patients with hyperthyroidism were aged 18 to 65 years, had been newly diagnosed, and had a disease duration of less than 2 months. Patients with other autoimmune diseases, uncontrolled infections, pregnancy or lactation were excluded. Clinical symptoms, serum thyroxine, TRAb, thyroid ultrasound and orbital computed tomography were used for diagnosis. Total RNA was extracted with Trizol reagent and quality-checked on an Agilent 2100 Bioanalyzer. For repertoire sequencing, TCR beta CDR3 regions were amplified from RNA transcripts. The first round was an RT-PCR using HTBI primers with the Qiagen OneStep RT-PCR kit, and this first round was followed by a second-round multiplex PCR, then size selection and purification. Libraries were sequenced on an Illumina HiSeq2000 using paired-end 100 bp reads. As for the original processing: SOAPnuke was used to process the reads, removing any read that contained adapters or uncalled bases, had a mean Phred below 15, or lacked an exact match to the constant primer or identifier. COPE v1.2.5 was used to merge the high-quality paired reads. Each unique nucleotide sequence was defined as a clonotype, and clonotypes were aligned to IMGT TRB V, D and J references with MiTCR v1.1. The analysis was limited to V-J combinations with a frequency above 0.0001, which together covered just over 98% of the repertoires. For each V-J combination, a TCR clonal expansion and chaos score was defined as F50 clonal expansion divided by the chaos observed in the TCRdist matrix. Welch's t-statistics and random forest were used to reduce features to 10 to 15 V-J combinations, which were fed into a naive Bayes classifier. The similarity between thyroid and blood repertoires was quantified using the Morisita-Horn index. The public reads were run again by TCRdb, first through fastp at Q25 and then through MiXCR, and only productive beta chains were kept. Entries that share a CDR3 protein sequence are merged under the most common genes and DNA. The V and J calls and clone size come from TCRdb's table, not from the authors' own analysis. For this sample there are about 550,000 distinct CDR3 sequences; under 45% appear just once. The top ten hold 3.5% to 4.5% of the sample.

Sequencing used peripheral blood or thyroid tissue (not recorded which). This TCR came from an adult man with Graves' hyperthyroidism.

The DNA is as follows: TGTGCCAGCAGCTCCTACGACACTAATGAAAAACTGTTTTTT. Its protein is CASSSYDTNEKLFF. The V and J segments used are TRBV7-2 and TRBJ1-4; the D gene assignment is ambiguous. From the cysteine up to the phenylalanine, the CDR3 has a length of 14 residues. Solely the CDR3 DNA is kept, with 42 bases framed from the first base. V loses 4 bases, J loses 2 bases, and the germline ends lie 8 bases apart. As encoded in the germline V gene, CDR1 is SGHTA while CDR2 is FQGNSA.